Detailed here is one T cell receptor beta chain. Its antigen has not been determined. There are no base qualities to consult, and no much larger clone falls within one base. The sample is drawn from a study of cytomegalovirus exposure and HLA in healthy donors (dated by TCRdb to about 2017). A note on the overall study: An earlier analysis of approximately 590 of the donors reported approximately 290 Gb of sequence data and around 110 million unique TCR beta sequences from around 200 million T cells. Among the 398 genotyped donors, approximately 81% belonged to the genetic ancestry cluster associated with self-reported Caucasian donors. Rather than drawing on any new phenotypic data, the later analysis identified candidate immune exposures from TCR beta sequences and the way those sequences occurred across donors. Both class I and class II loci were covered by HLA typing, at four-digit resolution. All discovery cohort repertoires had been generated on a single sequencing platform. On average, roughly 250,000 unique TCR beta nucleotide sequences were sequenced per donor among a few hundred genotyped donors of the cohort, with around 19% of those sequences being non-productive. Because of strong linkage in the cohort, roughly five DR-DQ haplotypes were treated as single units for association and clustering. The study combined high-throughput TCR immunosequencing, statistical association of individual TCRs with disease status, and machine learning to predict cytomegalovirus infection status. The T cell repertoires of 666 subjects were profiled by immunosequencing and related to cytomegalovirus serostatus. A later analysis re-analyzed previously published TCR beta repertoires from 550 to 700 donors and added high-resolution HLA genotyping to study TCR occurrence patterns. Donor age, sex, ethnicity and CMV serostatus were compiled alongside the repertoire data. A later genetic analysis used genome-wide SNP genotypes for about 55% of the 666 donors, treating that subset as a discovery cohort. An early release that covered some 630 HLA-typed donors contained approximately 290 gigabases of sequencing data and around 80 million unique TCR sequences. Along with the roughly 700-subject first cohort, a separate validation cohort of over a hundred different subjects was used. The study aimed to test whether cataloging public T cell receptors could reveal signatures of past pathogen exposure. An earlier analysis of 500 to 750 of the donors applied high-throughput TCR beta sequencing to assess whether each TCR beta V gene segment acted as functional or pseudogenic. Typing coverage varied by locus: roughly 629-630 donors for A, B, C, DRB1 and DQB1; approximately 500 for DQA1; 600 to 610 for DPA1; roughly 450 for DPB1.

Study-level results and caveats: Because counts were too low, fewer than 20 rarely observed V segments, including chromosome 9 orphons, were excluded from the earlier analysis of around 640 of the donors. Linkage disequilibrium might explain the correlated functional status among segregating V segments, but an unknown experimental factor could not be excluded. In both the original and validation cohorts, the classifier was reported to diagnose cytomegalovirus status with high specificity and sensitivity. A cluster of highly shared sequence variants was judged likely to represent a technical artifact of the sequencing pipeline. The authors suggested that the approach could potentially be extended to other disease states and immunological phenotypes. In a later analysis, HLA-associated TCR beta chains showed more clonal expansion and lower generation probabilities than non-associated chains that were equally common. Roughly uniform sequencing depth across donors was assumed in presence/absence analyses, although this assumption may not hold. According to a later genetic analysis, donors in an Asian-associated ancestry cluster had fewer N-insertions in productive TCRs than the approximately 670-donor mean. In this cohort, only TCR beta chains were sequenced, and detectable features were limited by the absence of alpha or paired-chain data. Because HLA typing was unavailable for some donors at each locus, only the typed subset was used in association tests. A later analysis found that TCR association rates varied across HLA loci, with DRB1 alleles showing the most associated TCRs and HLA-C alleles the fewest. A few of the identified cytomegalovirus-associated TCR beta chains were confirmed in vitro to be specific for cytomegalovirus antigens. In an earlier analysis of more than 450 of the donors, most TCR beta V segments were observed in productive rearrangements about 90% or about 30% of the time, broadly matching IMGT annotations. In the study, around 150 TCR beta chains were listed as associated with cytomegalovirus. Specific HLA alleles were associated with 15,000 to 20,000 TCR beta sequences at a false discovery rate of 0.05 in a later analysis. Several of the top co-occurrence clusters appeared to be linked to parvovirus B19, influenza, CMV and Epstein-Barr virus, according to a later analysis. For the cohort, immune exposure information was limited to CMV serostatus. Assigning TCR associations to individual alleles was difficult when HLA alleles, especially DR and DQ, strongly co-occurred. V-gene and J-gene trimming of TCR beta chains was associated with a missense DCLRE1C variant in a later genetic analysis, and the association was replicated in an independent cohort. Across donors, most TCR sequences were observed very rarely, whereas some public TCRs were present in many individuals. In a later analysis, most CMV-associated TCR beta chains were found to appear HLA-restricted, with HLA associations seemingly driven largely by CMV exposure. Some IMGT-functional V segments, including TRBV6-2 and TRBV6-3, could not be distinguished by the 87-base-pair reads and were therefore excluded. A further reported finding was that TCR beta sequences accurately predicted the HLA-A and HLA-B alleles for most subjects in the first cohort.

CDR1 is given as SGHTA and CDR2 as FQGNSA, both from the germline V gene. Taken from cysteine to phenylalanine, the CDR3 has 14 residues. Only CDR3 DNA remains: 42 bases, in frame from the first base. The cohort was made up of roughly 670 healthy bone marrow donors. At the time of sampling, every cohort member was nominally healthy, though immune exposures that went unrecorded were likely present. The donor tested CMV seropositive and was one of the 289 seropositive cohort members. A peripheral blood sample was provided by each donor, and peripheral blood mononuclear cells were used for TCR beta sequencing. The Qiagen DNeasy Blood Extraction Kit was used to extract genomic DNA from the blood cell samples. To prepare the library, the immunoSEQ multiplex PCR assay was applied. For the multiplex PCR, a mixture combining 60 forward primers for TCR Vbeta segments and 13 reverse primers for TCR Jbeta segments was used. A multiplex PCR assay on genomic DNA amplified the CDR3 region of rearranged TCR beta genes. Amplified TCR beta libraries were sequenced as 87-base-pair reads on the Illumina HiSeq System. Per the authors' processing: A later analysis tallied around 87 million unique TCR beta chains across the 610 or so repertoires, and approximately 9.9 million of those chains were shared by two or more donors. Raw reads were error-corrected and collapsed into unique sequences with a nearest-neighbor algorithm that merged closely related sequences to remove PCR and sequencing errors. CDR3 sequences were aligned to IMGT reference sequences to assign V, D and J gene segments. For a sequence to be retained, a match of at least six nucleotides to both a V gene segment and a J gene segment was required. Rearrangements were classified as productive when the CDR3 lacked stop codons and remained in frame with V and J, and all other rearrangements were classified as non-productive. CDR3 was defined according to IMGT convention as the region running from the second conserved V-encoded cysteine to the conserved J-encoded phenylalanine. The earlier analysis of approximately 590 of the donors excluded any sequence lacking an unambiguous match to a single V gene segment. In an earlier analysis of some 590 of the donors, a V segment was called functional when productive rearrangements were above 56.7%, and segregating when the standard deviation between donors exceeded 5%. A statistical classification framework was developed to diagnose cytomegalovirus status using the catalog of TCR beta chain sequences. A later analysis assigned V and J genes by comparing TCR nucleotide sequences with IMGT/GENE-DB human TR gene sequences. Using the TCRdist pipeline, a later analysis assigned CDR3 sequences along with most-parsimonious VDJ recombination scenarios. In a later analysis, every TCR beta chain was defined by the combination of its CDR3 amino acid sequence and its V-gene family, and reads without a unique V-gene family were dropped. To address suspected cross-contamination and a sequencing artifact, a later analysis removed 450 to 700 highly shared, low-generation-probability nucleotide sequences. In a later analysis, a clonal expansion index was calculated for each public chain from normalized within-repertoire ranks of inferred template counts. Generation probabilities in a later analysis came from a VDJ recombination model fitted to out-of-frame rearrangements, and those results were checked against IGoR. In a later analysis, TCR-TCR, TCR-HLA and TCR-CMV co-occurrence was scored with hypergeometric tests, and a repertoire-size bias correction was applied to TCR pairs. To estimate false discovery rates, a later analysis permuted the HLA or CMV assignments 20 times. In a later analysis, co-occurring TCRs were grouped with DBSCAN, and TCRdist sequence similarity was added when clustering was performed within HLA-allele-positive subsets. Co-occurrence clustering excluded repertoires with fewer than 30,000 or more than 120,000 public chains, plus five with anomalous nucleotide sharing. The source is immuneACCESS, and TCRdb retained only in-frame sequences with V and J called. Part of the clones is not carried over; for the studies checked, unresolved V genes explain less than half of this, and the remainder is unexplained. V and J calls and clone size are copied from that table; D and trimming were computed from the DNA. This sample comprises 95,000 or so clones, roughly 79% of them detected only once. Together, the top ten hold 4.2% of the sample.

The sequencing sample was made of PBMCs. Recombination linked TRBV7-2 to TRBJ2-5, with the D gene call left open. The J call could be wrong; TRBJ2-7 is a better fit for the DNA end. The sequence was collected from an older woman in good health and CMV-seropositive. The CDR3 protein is CASSLETPTYEQYF. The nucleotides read TGTGCCAGCAGCCTAGAGACTCCGACCTACGAGCAGTACTTC.